This T cell receptor beta chain came from a study of chemoradiotherapy in HPV16-positive cancers. General study results and limits: During treatment, candidate HPV-specific clones and E7-related motifs expanded in tumor.

Worth noting for this clone: Antigen: not known.

V was cut by 0 bases and J by 7 bases, with 11 bases left in between. CDR1 SGHRS and CDR2 YFSETQ come from the germline V gene. The CDR3 consists of 14 residues. The protocol was immunoSEQ multiplex PCR, while the TCRdb copy is restricted to in-frame clones and leaves out a portion. The sample includes around 23,000 clones, approximately 90% of them seen just once. Repeated repertoire sampling spanned the course of chemoradiotherapy. The sequence was collected from a human donor with HPV-associated anogenital cancer. The sequencing used blood, collected from a patient who underwent chemoradiotherapy. This rearrangement joins TRBV5-1 to TRBJ2-1, with D perhaps matching TRBD2 (5 bases). Written as DNA, the CDR3 is TGCGCCAGCAGCTTGGCCGCCGGGGTTAATGAGCAGTTCTTC. It is translated as CASSLAAGVNEQFF.